This T cell receptor (beta chain) stems from a study of blood T cell repertoires in COVID-19. For the study at large: Acute and convalescent COVID-19 specimens originated in the United States, Italy and Spain. PBMCs, B-cell-depleted T cells, or T cells provided the cDNA or gDNA that made up the material.

Authors' methods: Reference gene primer amplification in the assay estimated nucleated cell counts. The method was immunoSEQ multiplex PCR; TCRdb's version includes in-frame clones alone and lacks a portion of them. The V and J calls and clone size were taken over from that table, and D and trimming were inferred from the DNA. This table has around 250,000 clones, roughly nine tenths appearing once. Germline V CDR1 and CDR2: MNHEY, SMNVEV (reference sequence). The CDR3 covers 15 residues. V lost 0 bases and J 0 bases, leaving 8 bases between the germline ends. The chain couples TRBV27 to TRBJ1-1; a weak D match, TRBD1 (6 bases). Sequencing was done on a sample of peripheral blood. The TCR was taken from a woman aged 55-69 years who had recovered from COVID-19. CDR3: CASSLSTGMNTEAFF. The DNA for the CDR3 is TGTGCCAGCAGTTTATCTACAGGGATGAACACTGAAGCTTTCTTT.